The following is a TCR beta chain sequence with its context. What it recognizes is unknown. The source of the sample is a study of OX40 agonist ivuxolimab in advanced cancers. On the study more broadly: The dose-escalation cohort was approximately 84% male, with a mean age of approximately 61 years, ranging about 20 to 79. Partial responses were recorded for three patients, including one with hepatocellular carcinoma and two with cutaneous melanoma.

Here immunoSEQ multiplex PCR was the method, and the copy in TCRdb shows in-frame clones only, minus some. Among 80,000 to 130,000 clones listed, about nine tenths were seen once. V was clipped by 0 bases and J by 0 bases, with 8 bases between them. This CDR3 spans 15 amino acids. Germline CDR1 and CDR2: MNHEY and SVGAGI. Findings of the study overall: On average, CD8+ T cells had more expanded clones than CD4+.

J is TRBJ2-5 and V is TRBV6-5; D remains ambiguous. The sequence derives from an adult with an advanced solid tumor such as melanoma, head and neck, liver or kidney cancer. The material sequenced was CD4+ or CD8+ T cells sorted from blood, taken in a trial of the OX40 agonist ivuxolimab. In DNA, the CDR3 is TGTGCCAGCAGTTACTCGAGACGGTACCAAGAGACCCAGTACTTC. It encodes CASSYSRRYQETQYF.